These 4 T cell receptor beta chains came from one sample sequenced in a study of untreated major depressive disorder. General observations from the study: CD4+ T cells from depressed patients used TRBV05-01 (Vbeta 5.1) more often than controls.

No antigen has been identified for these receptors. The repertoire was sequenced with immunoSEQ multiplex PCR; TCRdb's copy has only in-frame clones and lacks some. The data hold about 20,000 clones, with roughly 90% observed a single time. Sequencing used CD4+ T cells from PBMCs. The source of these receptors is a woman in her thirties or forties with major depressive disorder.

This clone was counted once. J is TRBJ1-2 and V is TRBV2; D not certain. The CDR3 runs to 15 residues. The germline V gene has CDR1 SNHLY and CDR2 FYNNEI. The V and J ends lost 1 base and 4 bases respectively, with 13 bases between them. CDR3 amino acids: CASSEESEQIYGYTF. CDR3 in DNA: TGTGCCAGCAGTGAAGAAAGCGAACAGATCTATGGCTACACCTTC.

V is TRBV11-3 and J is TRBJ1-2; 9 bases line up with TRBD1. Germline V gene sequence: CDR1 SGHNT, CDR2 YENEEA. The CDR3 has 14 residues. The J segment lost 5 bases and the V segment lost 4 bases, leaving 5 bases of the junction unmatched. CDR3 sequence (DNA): TGTGCCAGCAGCTCGGGACAGGGAAGATATGGCTACACCTTC. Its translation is CASSSGQGRYGYTF.

The CDR3 protein is CSVYRDRGRETQYF. In DNA, the CDR3 is TGCAGCGTTTACCGGGACAGGGGACGAGAGACCCAGTACTTC. The chain has TRBV29-1 and TRBJ2-5; 10 bases fit TRBD1. The germline V gene has CDR1 SQVTM and CDR2 ANQGSEA. V shed 5 bases and J 4 bases; nucleotides not matched to a gene: 7. The CDR3 is 14 amino acids.

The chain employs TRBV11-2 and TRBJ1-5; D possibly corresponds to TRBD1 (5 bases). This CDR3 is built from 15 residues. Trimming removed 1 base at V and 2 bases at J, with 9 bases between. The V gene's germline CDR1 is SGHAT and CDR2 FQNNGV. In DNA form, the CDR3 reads TGTGCCAGCAGCTTAGGAACGGGGGGCAATCAGCCCCAGCATTTT. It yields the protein CASSLGTGGNQPQHF.